The sequence of this T cell receptor (beta chain) was determined in a study of blood T cell repertoires in COVID-19. TCRdb's table, derived via immunoSEQ multiplex PCR, lists solely in-frame clones and lacks some. The sample has hundreds of thousands of clones, approximately 87% seen once. With 2 bases removed from V and 9 bases from J, the gap between germline ends came to 14 bases. This CDR3 contains 14 residues. CDR1 and CDR2 (germline): KGHSH, LQKENI. There are a few counts of this clone. Sequenced sample: peripheral blood. The chain couples TRBV18 to TRBJ2-1; no clear D gene. This receptor was taken from a woman between 40 and 50 years old who had recovered from COVID-19. In nucleotides, the CDR3 is TGTGCCAGCTCACCAACGTCCCCTAGGAGTGAGCAGTTCTTC. Encoded protein: CASSPTSPRSEQFF.